These T cell receptor beta chains were read from a single sample in a study of a mutant IDH1 vaccine in newly diagnosed glioma. The table came from immunoSEQ multiplex PCR; TCRdb's copy has only in-frame clones and leaves some out. Of under 15,000 clones listed, around three quarters are singletons. For these TCRs, the target antigens are not known. Sequencing used PBMCs, obtained from a glioma patient whose treatment included an IDH1 peptide vaccine. These receptors originate from a woman between 35 and 50 years old with glioma. Each CDR3 is given without its conserved first and last residue. D genes are given only for firm matches.

length,D,V,J,CDR3
12,-,TRBV18,TRBJ1-1,ASSPRGGRTEAF
14,TRBD2,TRBV5-4,TRBJ2-3,ASSPTTGGRGDTQY
13,TRBD1,TRBV6-5,TRBJ1-1,ASTDRGWVGTEAF
14,-,TRBV2,TRBJ2-1,ASSEISGATYNEQF
11,-,TRBV7-9,TRBJ2-7,ASSLGRAYEQY
13,-,TRBV11-3,TRBJ2-2,ASSLREEGIGELF
15,TRBD2,TRBV9,TRBJ2-1,ASSAFLGRGANNEQF
12,-,TRBV19,TRBJ1-6,ASSKRTPNSPLH
9,-,TRBV20-1,TRBJ2-7,SAIKFDEQY
13,-,TRBV7-6,TRBJ2-7,ASTSTRRGPYEQY
16,TRBD1,TRBV4-1,TRBJ2-3,ASSQERAGDRESDTQY
11,-,TRBV5-1,TRBJ2-1,ASSLGTLGEQF
15,TRBD2,TRBV5-1,TRBJ2-1,ASRGTSGVSSYNEQF
13,TRBD2,TRBV7-9,TRBJ2-2,ASGTSGRNTGELF
16,TRBD2,TRBV10-2,TRBJ2-5,ASRAGLAGVGVQETQY
12,-,TRBV28,TRBJ2-3,ASSLQRNTDTQY
13,-,TRBV6-1,TRBJ2-7,ASSGQGGLRDEQY
13,-,TRBV29-1,TRBJ2-2,SVRGTIPNTGELF
13,TRBD1,TRBV5-6,TRBJ2-7,ASSIRQGKIYEQY
13,-,TRBV2,TRBJ1-4,ASSGRTATNEKLF
13,-,TRBV7-9,TRBJ1-2,ASSSRDIYNYGYT
13,-,TRBV6-1,TRBJ2-5,ASGGAGSYQETQY
11,-,TRBV11-3,TRBJ2-2,ASSTANTGELF
11,-,TRBV7-2,TRBJ2-1,ASSLFGVNEQF
14,-,TRBV9,TRBJ2-6,ASSVNERGGANVLT
14,TRBD2,TRBV7-3,TRBJ2-1,ASSLRGGGLKHEQF
13,-,TRBV19,TRBJ1-4,ASSSQGTGNEKLF
15,TRBD2,TRBV5-1,TRBJ2-1,ASSSGTSGPSYNEQF
12,-,TRBV25-1,TRBJ2-5,ASSELGDRETQY
12,-,TRBV4-3,TRBJ1-1,ASSHHPGQSEAF
9,-,TRBV29-1,TRBJ1-1,SGERDTEAF
12,-,TRBV2,TRBJ1-4,ASSDGGTNEKLF
11,-,TRBV6-5,TRBJ2-2,ASSSAGAGELF
11,-,TRBV19,TRBJ2-3,ATSIGSTDTQY
12,TRBD1,TRBV13,TRBJ1-5,ASSYRGRNQPQH
14,-,TRBV7-2,TRBJ1-6,ASSLGPHTRNSPLH
12,-,TRBV13,TRBJ2-3,ASSLLALTDTQY
11,TRBD2,TRBV7-2,TRBJ2-3,ASSSREGDTQY
12,-,TRBV29-1,TRBJ1-5,SVVLGGSNQPQH
11,-,TRBV2,TRBJ1-2,ASMKQGLFGYT
13,-,TRBV15,TRBJ1-6,ATSRDLGTDSPLH
11,-,TRBV27,TRBJ1-2,ASSLGGASGYT
12,TRBD1,TRBV27,TRBJ2-3,ASSRQNRGDTQY
11,-,TRBV19,TRBJ2-1,ASSIPNRNEQF
12,TRBD2,TRBV7-2,TRBJ2-2,ASTLAGGAGELF
11,-,TRBV6-5,TRBJ1-1,ASSSPLGTEAF
8,-,TRBV6-1,TRBJ2-2,ASMTGELF
12,TRBD1,TRBV18,TRBJ1-1,ASSPSRGPTEAF
13,-,TRBV5-4,TRBJ1-1,ASSRRGIEDTEAF
13,-,TRBV7-2,TRBJ1-1,ASSSMGRGTTEAF
12,TRBD2,TRBV11-2,TRBJ2-7,ASSRRTSRHEQY